The clone carrying this T cell receptor beta chain was observed a single time. Its antigen is unidentified. This sample was taken from a study of tumor-infiltrating lymphocytes in localized non-small cell lung cancer. Study details: Several tumor histologies, both smoking statuses, and some post-neoadjuvant chemotherapy samples were included.

TCRdb's copy holds only in-frame clones and misses some; the assay was immunoSEQ multiplex PCR. The profile covers 12,000 or so clones, with around 64% appearing a single time and approximately 11% taken by the ten largest. The V end lost 1 base, the J end lost 2 bases, and 21 bases lay between the germline ends. Looked up from germline, CDR1 is LGHNA and CDR2 is YSLEER. The CDR3 is made up of 18 amino acids. The study, taken as a whole, reports: Different pieces of the same tissue went to different assays, confounding technical variation with intratumor heterogeneity. Compared with uninvolved lung, tumors showed higher T cell infiltration by TCRbeta sequencing. Immunotypes IM1 and IM2 had similar TCR-derived T-cell fractions.

The specimen sequenced was uninvolved lung tissue not adjacent to the tumor. V is TRBV4-3 and J is TRBJ2-7; D is perhaps TRBD1 (6 bases). This sequence was found in a human donor with non-small cell lung cancer. The CDR3 DNA reads as TGCGCCAGCAGCCAAGGCTGGTTCGTTGGACAGAGGACCTACGAGCAGTACTTC. Its protein is CASSQGWFVGQRTYEQYF.